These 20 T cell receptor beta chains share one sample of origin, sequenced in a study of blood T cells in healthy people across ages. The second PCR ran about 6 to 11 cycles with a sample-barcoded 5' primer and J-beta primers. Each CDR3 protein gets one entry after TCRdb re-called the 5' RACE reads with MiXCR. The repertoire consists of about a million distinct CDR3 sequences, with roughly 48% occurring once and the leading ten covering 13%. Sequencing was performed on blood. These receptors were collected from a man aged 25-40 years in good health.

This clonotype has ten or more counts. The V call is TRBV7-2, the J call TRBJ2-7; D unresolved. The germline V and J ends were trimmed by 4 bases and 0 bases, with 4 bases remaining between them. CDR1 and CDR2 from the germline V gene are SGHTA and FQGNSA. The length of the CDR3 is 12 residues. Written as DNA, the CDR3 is TGTGCCAGCAGCTCGACCTCCTACGAGCAGTACTTC. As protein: CASSSTSYEQYF.

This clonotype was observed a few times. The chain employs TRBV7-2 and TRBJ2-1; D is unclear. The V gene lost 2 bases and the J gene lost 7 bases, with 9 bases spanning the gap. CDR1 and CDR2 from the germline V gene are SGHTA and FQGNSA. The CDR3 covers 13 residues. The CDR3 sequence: CASSLPERNEQFF. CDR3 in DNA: TGTGCCAGCAGCTTACCCGAACGAAATGAGCAGTTCTTC.

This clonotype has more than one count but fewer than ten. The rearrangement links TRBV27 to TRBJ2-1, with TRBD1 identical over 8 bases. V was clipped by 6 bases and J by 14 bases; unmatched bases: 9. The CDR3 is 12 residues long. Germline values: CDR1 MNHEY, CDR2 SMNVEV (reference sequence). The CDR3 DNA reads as TGTGCCAGCAGATCCGACAGGGGAAGGGAGTTCTTC. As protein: CASRSDRGREFF.

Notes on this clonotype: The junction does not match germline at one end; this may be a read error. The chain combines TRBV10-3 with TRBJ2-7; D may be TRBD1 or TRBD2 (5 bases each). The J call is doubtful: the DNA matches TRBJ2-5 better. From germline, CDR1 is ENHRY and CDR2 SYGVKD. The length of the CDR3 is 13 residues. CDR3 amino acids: CASSDSEGETQYF. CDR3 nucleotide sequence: TGTGCCAGCAGTGATTCTGAGGGGGAGACCCAGTACTTC.

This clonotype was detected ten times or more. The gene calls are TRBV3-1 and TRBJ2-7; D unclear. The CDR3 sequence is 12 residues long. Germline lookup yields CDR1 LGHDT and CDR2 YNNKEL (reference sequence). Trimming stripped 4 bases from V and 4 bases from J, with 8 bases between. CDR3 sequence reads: CASSLGIYEQYF. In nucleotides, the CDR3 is TGTGCCAGCAGCCTAGGCATTTACGAGCAGTACTTC.

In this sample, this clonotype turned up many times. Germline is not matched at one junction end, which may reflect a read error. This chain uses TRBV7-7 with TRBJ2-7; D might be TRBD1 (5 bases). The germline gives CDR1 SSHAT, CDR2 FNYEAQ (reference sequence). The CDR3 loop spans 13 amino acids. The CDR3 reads CASSLRQGDEQYF. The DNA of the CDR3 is TGTGCTAGCAGCTTAAGGCAGGGTGACGAGCAGTACTTC.

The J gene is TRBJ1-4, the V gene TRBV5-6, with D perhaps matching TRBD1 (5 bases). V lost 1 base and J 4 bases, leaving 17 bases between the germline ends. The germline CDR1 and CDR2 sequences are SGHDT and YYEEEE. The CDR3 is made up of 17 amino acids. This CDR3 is CASSLWGTDHGNEKLFF. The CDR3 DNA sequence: TGTGCCAGCAGCTTGTGGGGCACGGACCATGGTAATGAAAAACTGTTTTTT.

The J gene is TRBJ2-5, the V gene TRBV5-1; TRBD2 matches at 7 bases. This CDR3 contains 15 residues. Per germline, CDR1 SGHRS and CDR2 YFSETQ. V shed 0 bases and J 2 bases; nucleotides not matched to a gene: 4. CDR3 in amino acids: CASSLGREGQETQYF. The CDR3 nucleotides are TGCGCCAGCAGCTTGGGCAGGGAGGGACAAGAGACCCAGTACTTC. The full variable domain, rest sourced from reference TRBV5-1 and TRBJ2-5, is KAGVTQTPRYLIKTRGQQVTLSCSPISGHRSVSWYQQTPGQGLQFLFEYFSETQRNKGNFPGRFSGRQFSNSRSEMNVSTLELGDSALYLCASSLGREGQETQYFGPGTRLLVL.

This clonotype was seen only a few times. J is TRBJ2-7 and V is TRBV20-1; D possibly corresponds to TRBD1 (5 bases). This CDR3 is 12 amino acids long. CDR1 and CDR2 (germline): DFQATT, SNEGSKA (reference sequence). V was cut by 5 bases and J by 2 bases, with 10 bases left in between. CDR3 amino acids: CSAAGNTYEQYF. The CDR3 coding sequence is TGCAGTGCTGCAGGGAACACCTACGAGCAGTACTTC.

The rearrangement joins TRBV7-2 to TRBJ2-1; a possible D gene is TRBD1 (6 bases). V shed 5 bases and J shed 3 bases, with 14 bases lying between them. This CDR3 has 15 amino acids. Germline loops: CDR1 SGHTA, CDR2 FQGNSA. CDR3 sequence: CASSRTGTNYNEQFF. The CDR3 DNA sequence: TGTGCCAGCAGCCGAACCGGGACAAACTACAATGAGCAGTTCTTC.

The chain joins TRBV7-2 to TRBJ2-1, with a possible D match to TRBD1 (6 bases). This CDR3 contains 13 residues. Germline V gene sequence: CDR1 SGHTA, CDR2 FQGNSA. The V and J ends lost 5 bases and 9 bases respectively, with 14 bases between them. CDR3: CASSPRQEREQFF. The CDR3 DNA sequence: TGTGCCAGCAGCCCGCGACAGGAGCGTGAGCAGTTCTTC.

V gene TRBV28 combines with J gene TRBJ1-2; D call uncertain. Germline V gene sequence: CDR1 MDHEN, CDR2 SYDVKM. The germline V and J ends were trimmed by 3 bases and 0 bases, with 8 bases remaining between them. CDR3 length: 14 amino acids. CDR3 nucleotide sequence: TGTGCCAGCAGTTTGGCAGTCCCTAACTATGGCTACACCTTC. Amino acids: CASSLAVPNYGYTF.

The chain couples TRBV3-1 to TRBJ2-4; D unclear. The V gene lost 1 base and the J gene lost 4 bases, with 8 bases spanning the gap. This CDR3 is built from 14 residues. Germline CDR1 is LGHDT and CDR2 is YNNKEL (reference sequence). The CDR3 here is CASSQGTVKNIQYF. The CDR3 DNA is TGTGCCAGCAGCCAAGGGACGGTAAAAAACATTCAGTACTTC.

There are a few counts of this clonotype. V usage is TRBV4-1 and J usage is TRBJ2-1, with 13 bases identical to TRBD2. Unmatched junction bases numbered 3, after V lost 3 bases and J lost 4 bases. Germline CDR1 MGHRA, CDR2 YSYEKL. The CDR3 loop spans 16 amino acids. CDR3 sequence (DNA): TGCGCCAGCAGCCAGACTAGCGGGGGGTATTACAATGAGCAGTTCTTC. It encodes CASSQTSGGYYNEQFF.

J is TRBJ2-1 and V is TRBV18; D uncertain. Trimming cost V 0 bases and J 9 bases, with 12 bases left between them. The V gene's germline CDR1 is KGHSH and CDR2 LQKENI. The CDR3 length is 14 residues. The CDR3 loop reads CASSPPSERSEQFF. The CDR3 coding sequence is TGTGCCAGCTCACCACCGTCGGAGAGGAGTGAGCAGTTCTTC.

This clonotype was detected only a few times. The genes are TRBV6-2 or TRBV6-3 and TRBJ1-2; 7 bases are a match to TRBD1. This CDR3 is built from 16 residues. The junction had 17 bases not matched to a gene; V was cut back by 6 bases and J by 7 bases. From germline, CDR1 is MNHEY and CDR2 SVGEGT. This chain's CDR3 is CASSRGQYIRSGGYTF. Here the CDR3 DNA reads TGTGCCAGCAGCCGGGGACAGTATATCCGCTCTGGTGGCTACACCTTC.

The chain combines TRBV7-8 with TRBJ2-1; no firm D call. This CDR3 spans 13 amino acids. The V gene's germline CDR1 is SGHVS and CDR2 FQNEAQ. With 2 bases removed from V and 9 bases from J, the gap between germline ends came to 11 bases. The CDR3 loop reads CASSLTRLREQFF. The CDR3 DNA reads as TGTGCCAGCAGCTTAACCCGTCTACGTGAGCAGTTCTTC.

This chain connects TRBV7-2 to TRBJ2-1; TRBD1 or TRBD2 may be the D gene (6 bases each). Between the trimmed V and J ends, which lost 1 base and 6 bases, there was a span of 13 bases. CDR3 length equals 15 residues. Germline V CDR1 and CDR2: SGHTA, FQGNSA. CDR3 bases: TGTGCCAGCAGCTTAGAGGAGGGGGGACTCAATGAGCAGTTCTTC. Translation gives CASSLEEGGLNEQFF.

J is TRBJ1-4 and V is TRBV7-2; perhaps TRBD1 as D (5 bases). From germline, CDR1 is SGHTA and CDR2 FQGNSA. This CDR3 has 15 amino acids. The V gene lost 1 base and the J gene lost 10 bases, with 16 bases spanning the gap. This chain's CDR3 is CASSLGGGSQAKLFF. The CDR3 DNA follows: TGTGCCAGCAGCTTAGGGGGGGGGAGTCAGGCAAAACTGTTTTTT.

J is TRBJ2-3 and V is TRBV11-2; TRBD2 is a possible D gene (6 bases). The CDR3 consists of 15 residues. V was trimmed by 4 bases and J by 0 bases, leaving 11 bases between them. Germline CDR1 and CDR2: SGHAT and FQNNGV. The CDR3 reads CASSCGTASTDTQYF. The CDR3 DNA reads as TGTGCCAGCAGCTGCGGGACCGCTAGCACAGATACGCAGTATTTT.